This section outlines one T cell receptor beta chain sequence together with its context. Antigen: not known. The data were taken from a study of Ad26.COV2.S vaccination and SARS-CoV-2 variants. General study results and limits: The TCR breadth and depth analyses may have understated or missed part of the total T cell responses.

With 8 bases removed from V and 5 bases from J, the gap between germline ends came to 6 bases. This CDR3 has 10 residues. Germline CDR1 is SNHLY and CDR2 is FYNNEI. Clones were sequenced by immunoSEQ multiplex PCR, and TCRdb holds only the in-frame ones, with some missing. The sample has about 410,000 clones; about 88% are singletons. The treatment is: around 19 received Ad26.COV2.S at low or high dose, single or two shots; 5 received placebo; per-sample allocation not given. At day 63 after the first vaccine or placebo injection, samples were drawn. The TCR was taken from a person aged 18-60 years who received the Ad26.COV2.S COVID-19 vaccine or a placebo. V is TRBV2 and J is TRBJ1-2, with D possibly matching TRBD1 (5 bases). The sample was peripheral blood, taken in a trial of Ad26.COV2.S vaccine versus placebo. The CDR3 spells CASWGYGYTF. DNA for the CDR3: TGTGCCAGCTGGGGGTATGGCTACACCTTC.